A single sample is the source of the 3 T cell receptor beta chains below, sequenced in a study of T-cell reconstitution after alpha-beta-depleted transplantation in children. Unique molecular identifiers were used in preparing the TCRbeta library. One entry per CDR3 protein, called by TCRdb with MiXCR from the PCR reads. The data show hundreds of thousands of distinct CDR3 sequences, with about an eighth seen just once and 3.5% to 4.5% held by the top ten. The source was PBMCs, collected from the stem cell graft. The receptors were gathered from a human donor who donated a stem cell graft to a child with Fanconi anemia.

This chain joins TRBV6-1 and TRBJ1-1, with D uncertain. This CDR3 region has 16 residues. Germline-derived CDR1 and CDR2 are MNHNS and SASEGT. The V end lost 8 bases, the J end lost 1 base, and 20 bases lay between the germline ends. The CDR3 reads CASFGVDLGGNTEAFF. The CDR3 DNA sequence: TGTGCCAGCTTTGGAGTGGATCTGGGCGGGAACACTGAAGCTTTCTTT.

V and J are TRBV4-3 and TRBJ2-3; 7 bases match TRBD2. This CDR3 is 15 amino acids long. With 1 base clipped from V and 6 bases from J, the junction kept 7 bases outside the gene matches. Germline CDR1 is LGHNA and CDR2 is YSLEER. CDR3 nucleotides: TGCGCCAGCAGCCAAGTGTATGGGAGGGGCGATACGCAGTATTTT. Its protein product is CASSQVYGRGDTQYF.

This chain links TRBV24-1 with TRBJ1-2; no clear D gene. V was pared by 4 bases and J by 7 bases, with 6 bases between. The CDR3 is 11 residues long. Germline CDR1 and CDR2: KGHDR and SFDVKD. CDR3 sequence reads: CATSDGFGYTF. CDR3 nucleotides: TGTGCCACCAGTGACGGGTTTGGCTACACCTTC.